The next 19 T cell receptor beta chains were all read from a single sample in a study of cytomegalovirus exposure and HLA in healthy donors. The study ran its PCR with 60 Vbeta and 13 Jbeta primers. Libraries were prepared by immunoSEQ multiplex PCR; TCRdb keeps only in-frame clonotypes and omits some of them. The table counts around 77,000 clones; approximately 13% lies in the top ten. The sample taken for sequencing was PBMCs. The receptor set was obtained from a man between 50 and 59 years old in good health and CMV-seropositive.

The chain has TRBV9 and TRBJ2-3; 8 nucleotides agree with TRBD2. Germline lookup yields CDR1 SGDLS and CDR2 YYNGEE. The ends lost 4 bases at V and 4 bases at J; junction bases unmatched: 11. CDR3 length: 16 amino acids. CDR3 in amino acids: CASSPSSYGGADTQYF. The DNA for the CDR3 is TGTGCCAGCAGCCCCTCTTCATACGGGGGGGCAGATACGCAGTATTTT.

The CDR3 DNA reads TGTGCCAGCAGTGGGCAGGCAAATGAAAAACTGTTTTTT. Protein: CASSGQANEKLFF. The rearrangement links TRBV6-6 to TRBJ1-4; D gene ambiguous. The germline CDR1 and CDR2 sequences are MNHNY and SVGAGI (reference sequence). Trimming took off 5 bases at V and 5 bases at J, with 9 bases between the two ends. The CDR3 sequence is 13 residues long.

The chain has TRBV11-2 and TRBJ1-3, with D tentatively TRBD1 (5 bases). Germline CDR1 and CDR2: SGHAT and FQNNGV. Trimming removed 5 bases from V and 0 bases from J, with 17 bases in between. The CDR3 extends over 17 amino acids. CDR3 loop: CASSPGGYVGSGNTIYF. As DNA, the CDR3 is TGTGCCAGCAGCCCGGGGGGGTACGTCGGCTCTGGAAACACCATATATTTT.

The genes are TRBV29-1 and TRBJ2-7, with D perhaps TRBD2 (5 bases). CDR3 size: 14 residues. CDR1 and CDR2 (germline): SQVTM, ANQGSEA. The V gene lost 0 bases and the J gene lost 3 bases, with 12 bases spanning the gap. The CDR3 sequence is CSVEDRGYNYEQYF. The DNA for the CDR3 is TGCAGCGTTGAAGATCGCGGGTACAACTACGAGCAGTACTTC.

V is TRBV6-6 and J is TRBJ2-5, with 7 bases that match TRBD2. With 0 bases clipped from V and 2 bases from J, the junction kept 6 bases outside the gene matches. CDR1 is MNHNY, CDR2 SVGAGI, per germline (reference sequence). CDR3 length: 16 amino acids. DNA for the CDR3: TGTGCCAGCAGTTACTCGAAGGGAGGGTCACAAGAGACCCAGTACTTC. Its protein product is CASSYSKGGSQETQYF.

The V gene is TRBV7-2, the J gene TRBJ2-1; D may be TRBD2 (5 bases). Trimming took off 1 base at V and 4 bases at J, with 11 bases between the two ends. Germline V gene sequence: CDR1 SGHTA, CDR2 FQGNSA. This CDR3 contains 15 residues. For the CDR3, the DNA is TGTGCCAGCAGCTTAGAAGGGCGGACTTACAATGAGCAGTTCTTC. Its translation: CASSLEGRTYNEQFF.

Regarding this clone: Distinct nucleotide sequences in the sample also encode this CDR3. The chain is built from TRBV6-1 and TRBJ2-7, with D tentatively TRBD2 (7 bases). The CDR3 loop spans 14 amino acids. The ends were cut back, 8 bases at V and 9 bases at J, with 23 bases in the middle. CDR1 and CDR2 from the germline V gene are MNHNS and SASEGT. The CDR3 is CASCRGGSGFAQYV. The CDR3 DNA follows: TGTGCCAGCTGTAGGGGGGGAAGTGGATTTGCGCAGTACGTC.

The chain is built from TRBV6-1 and TRBJ1-5; the D gene is possibly TRBD1 (6 bases). V lost 7 bases to trimming and J lost 4 bases, with 17 bases between them. Germline V gene lookup returns CDR1 MNHNS and CDR2 SASEGT. The CDR3 loop spans 15 amino acids. The CDR3 protein is CASTLIQGRNQPQHF. The DNA for the CDR3 is TGTGCCAGCACACTGATACAGGGTAGAAATCAGCCCCAGCATTTT.

The CDR3 coding sequence is TGTGCCACCAGCAGTTTGACAGGGGTAGACACAGATACGCAGTATTTT. It codes for CATSSLTGVDTDTQYF. V gene TRBV15 combines with J gene TRBJ2-3; 8 bases match TRBD1. The length of the CDR3 is 16 residues. With V trimmed by 3 bases and J by 2 bases, 7 bases remained unmatched. Germline CDR1 and CDR2: LNHNV and YYDKDF (reference sequence).

The chain combines TRBV27 with TRBJ2-7, with D perhaps TRBD1 (5 bases). Germline values: CDR1 MNHEY, CDR2 SMNVEV (reference sequence). Trimming stripped 5 bases from V and 1 base from J, with 21 bases between. This CDR3 is 17 amino acids long. This CDR3 is CASSQGTPRPRSYEQYF. The CDR3 DNA reads TGTGCCAGCAGTCAGGGTACTCCTAGACCGCGGTCCTACGAGCAGTACTTC.

The rearrangement links TRBV5-6 to TRBJ1-2; D is unresolved. Germline assignment: CDR1 SGHDT and CDR2 YYEEEE. This CDR3 region has 13 residues. V gave up 6 bases and J gave up 6 bases, with 15 bases separating them. The CDR3 coding sequence is TGTGCCAGCACCCCCCGGCGCCAGGATGGCTACACCTTC. It yields the protein CASTPRRQDGYTF.

The chain combines TRBV9 with TRBJ2-1, with 13 bases matching TRBD2. The ends lost 0 bases at V and 8 bases at J; junction bases unmatched: 5. The germline V gene encodes CDR1 SGDLS and CDR2 YYNGEE. This CDR3 has 16 amino acids. CDR3 sequence (DNA): TGTGCCAGCAGCGTAGATGGGACTAGCGGGGCATATGAGCAGTTCTTC. It codes for CASSVDGTSGAYEQFF.

The rearrangement joins TRBV5-4 to TRBJ1-6; D gene ambiguous. Trimming left V 0 bases short and J 10 bases short, with 14 bases between. Germline CDR1 SGHNT, CDR2 YYREEE (reference sequence). The CDR3 length is 15 residues. This CDR3 reads CASSLVATEGSPLHF. The CDR3, as DNA: TGTGCCAGCAGCTTGGTCGCGACGGAGGGATCACCCCTCCACTTT.

Written as DNA, the CDR3 is TGCGCCAGCAGCTCTAACAGGGGCCAAGAGACCCAGTACTTC. Its translation: CASSSNRGQETQYF. V gene TRBV5-1 combines with J gene TRBJ2-5; 7 bases are shared with TRBD1. This CDR3 has 14 residues. Germline CDR1 is SGHRS and CDR2 is YFSETQ. The junction had 3 bases not matched to a gene; V was cut back by 3 bases and J by 1 base.

The gene calls are TRBV5-1 and TRBJ2-7, with unresolved D. The V end was cut by 7 bases, the J end by 4 bases, with 9 bases between. Germline assignment: CDR1 SGHRS and CDR2 YFSETQ. This CDR3 contains 11 residues. The DNA for the CDR3 is TGCGCCAGCCAGTCCCATTACGAGCAGTACTTC. It yields the protein CASQSHYEQYF.

As DNA, the CDR3 is TGTGCCAGCAGTTTAGGGGGGGGAACTGAAGCTTTCTTT. This codes for CASSLGGGTEAFF. The rearrangement links TRBV27 to TRBJ1-1; D may be TRBD1 (5 bases). V was shortened by 2 bases and J by 5 bases, with 9 bases between the two germline ends. This CDR3 contains 13 residues. CDR1 is MNHEY and CDR2 is SMNVEV in the germline V gene (reference sequence).

This chain connects TRBV5-1 to TRBJ1-4; weak D call: TRBD1 (6 bases). Germline values: CDR1 SGHRS, CDR2 YFSETQ. V lost 3 bases and J lost 7, with 16 bases in between. This CDR3 comprises 15 residues. Here the CDR3 reads CASSSARGPGEKLFF. As DNA, the CDR3 is TGCGCCAGCAGCTCAGCGCGGGGGCCGGGTGAAAAACTGTTTTTT.

V is TRBV5-1 and J is TRBJ2-1; 8 nucleotides match TRBD2. The CDR3 is 16 amino acids. CDR1 and CDR2 from the germline V gene are SGHRS and YFSETQ. The V gene end was trimmed by 6 bases and the J gene end by 0 bases; junction bases not matched to a gene: 8. CDR3 sequence: CASMYLAGSSYNEQFF. CDR3 sequence (DNA): TGCGCCAGCATGTACTTAGCGGGGTCCTCCTACAATGAGCAGTTCTTC.

About this clone: As the CDR3 is not closed by the conserved phenylalanine or tryptophan, this likely results from a read error. The J gene is TRBJ1-2, the V gene TRBV7-9, with D hard to call. V lost 5 bases and J lost 1, with 14 bases in between. The CDR3 sequence is 15 residues long. CDR1 is SEHNR, CDR2 FQNEAQ, per germline (reference sequence). In DNA, the CDR3 is TGTGCCAGCAGCCCTGGAGGGTACGGTAACTATGGCTACACCCTC. Its protein is CASSPGGYGNYGYTL.